This T cell receptor (beta chain) is from a study of blood T cell repertoires in COVID-19. Whole-study context: The study drew acute and convalescent COVID-19 samples from the United States, Italy and Spain. T cells, B-cell-depleted T cells, or PBMCs provided the cDNA or gDNA that served as material.

Per the original data handling: Cell counts per sample came from amplifying reference gene primers. Profiled with immunoSEQ multiplex PCR; TCRdb holds only in-frame clones, not every one. V and J calls and clone size are given by that table; D and trimming were obtained from the DNA. This sample has approximately 180,000 clones; over 75% occur once, and the top ten carry roughly 3.5%. This sequence was found in a man aged 60 to 69 with acute or convalescent COVID-19. The specimen sequenced was peripheral blood.

CDR3 amino acids: CASSQDSGGATNEKLFF. In DNA form, the CDR3 reads TGTGCCAGCAGCCAAGATAGCGGGGGGGCAACTAATGAAAAACTGTTTTTT. This chain joins TRBV4-2 and TRBJ1-4; perhaps TRBD1 as D (5 bases). The CDR3 is 17 amino acids. The V and J ends lost 0 bases and 0 bases respectively, with 11 bases between them. CDR1 LGHNA and CDR2 YNFKEQ come from the germline V gene.